The 20 T cell receptor beta chains below come from one sample, sequenced in a study of T cells in localized non-small cell lung cancer. Sequenced by immunoSEQ multiplex PCR; TCRdb stores in-frame clones only, minus some. Counted here are approximately 40,000 clones, about 87% occurring once; the ten biggest clones make up around 3.8%. Sequencing was performed on peripheral blood, taken before any cancer treatment. The receptors derive from a man between 18 and 50 years old with stage I lung adenocarcinoma.

The chain's CDR3 is CASSRDFSGNQPQHF. In DNA, the CDR3 is TGTGCCAGCAGCCGGGACTTTTCGGGGAATCAGCCCCAGCATTTT. This chain links TRBV7-2 with TRBJ1-5; a possible D gene is TRBD1 (5 bases). Germline V gene sequence: CDR1 SGHTA, CDR2 FQGNSA. V lost 5 bases, J lost 4 bases, and 15 bases lay in between. The CDR3 totals 15 residues.

V is TRBV7-2 and J is TRBJ1-1; D possibly corresponds to TRBD1 (6 bases). Germline CDR1 and CDR2: SGHTA and FQGNSA. Trimming took off 5 bases at V and 1 base at J, with 11 bases between the two ends. The CDR3 covers 14 residues. CDR3 sequence: CASSKSTGNTEAFF. The CDR3 bases are TGTGCCAGCAGCAAATCGACAGGGAACACTGAAGCTTTCTTT.

This chain joins TRBV18 and TRBJ1-6, with no clear D. V dropped 3 bases and J dropped 7 bases, with 16 bases sitting between them. CDR1 KGHSH and CDR2 LQKENI come from the germline V gene. This CDR3 is 16 amino acids long. CDR3: CASSPSFGDGNSPLHF. The CDR3 nucleotides read TGTGCCAGCTCACCGTCTTTCGGGGATGGGAATTCACCCCTCCACTTT.

V usage is TRBV9 and J usage is TRBJ2-2; 7 bases are a match to TRBD1. CDR1 is SGDLS and CDR2 is YYNGEE in the germline V gene. With V trimmed by 4 bases and J by 2 bases, 8 bases remained unmatched. The CDR3 sequence is 16 residues long. The CDR3 DNA reads as TGTGCCAGCAGCCCACGGACAGGCCCAAACACCGGGGAGCTGTTTTTT. It is translated as CASSPRTGPNTGELFF.

The chain links TRBV6-6 to TRBJ1-2, with 8 bases lining up with TRBD1. Germline lookup yields CDR1 MNHNY and CDR2 SVGAGI (reference sequence). J was trimmed by 3 bases and V by 7 bases; bases with no gene match: 7. The CDR3 spans 14 residues. The CDR3 DNA reads TGTGCCAGCACCACACAGGGGGTCCACTATGGCTACACCTTC. Protein product: CASTTQGVHYGYTF.

The rearrangement joins TRBV5-5 to TRBJ2-4; 7 nucleotides line up with TRBD2. The CDR3 is 14 amino acids. Trimming took 0 bases from V and 8 from J; bases not matched to a gene: 5. Germline CDR1 is SGHKS and CDR2 is YYEKEE (reference sequence). The CDR3 loop is CASSLAGGGYIQYF. As DNA, the CDR3 is TGTGCCAGCAGCTTGGCGGGGGGAGGGTACATTCAGTACTTC.

The chain links TRBV9 to TRBJ2-3; no reliable D call. V was trimmed by 2 bases and J by 0 bases, leaving 13 bases between them. CDR1 and CDR2 from the germline V gene are SGDLS and YYNGEE. The CDR3 totals 16 residues. The CDR3 region is CASSVRLTTSTDTQYF. DNA for the CDR3: TGTGCCAGCAGCGTGCGACTGACGACTAGCACAGATACGCAGTATTTT.

The chain couples TRBV7-6 to TRBJ1-1; a weak D match, TRBD1 (6 bases). This CDR3 is built from 15 residues. The V end lost 4 bases, the J end lost 2 bases, and 14 bases lay between the germline ends. Per the germline V gene, CDR1 is SGHVS and CDR2 is FNYEAQ. CDR3 in amino acids: CASSSPRTDNTEAFF. Here the CDR3 DNA reads TGTGCCAGCAGCTCCCCTCGGACAGACAACACTGAAGCTTTCTTT.

This clone showed up just once. The V gene is TRBV6-1, the J gene TRBJ1-3; 7 bases are shared with TRBD1. The germline CDR1 and CDR2 sequences are MNHNS and SASEGT. This CDR3 contains 16 residues. The V gene end was trimmed by 1 base and the J gene end by 0 bases; junction bases not matched to a gene: 3. CDR3 amino acids: CASSEGGTVSGNTIYF. The CDR3 DNA is TGTGCCAGCAGTGAAGGGGGGACAGTCTCTGGAAACACCATATATTTT.

The chain employs TRBV10-3 and TRBJ2-1, with D possibly TRBD1 on 7 matching bases. The germline CDR1 and CDR2 sequences are ENHRY and SYGVKD. The CDR3 contains 16 residues. Deletions cut 0 bases from V and 4 bases from J, with 13 bases between. The CDR3 is CAISESEGAGYNEQFF. CDR3 coding DNA: TGTGCCATCAGTGAGTCGGAGGGGGCGGGGTACAATGAGCAGTTCTTC.

For the CDR3, the DNA is TGTGCCAGCAGCCCATCCTGGACGGATGGCTACACCTTC. It specifies CASSPSWTDGYTF. The chain links TRBV11-2 to TRBJ1-2; the D is unclear. The V gene's germline CDR1 is SGHAT and CDR2 FQNNGV. The CDR3 covers 13 residues. V lost 5 bases, J lost 6 bases, and 13 bases lay in between.

This clone was counted once. This sequence joins TRBV19 and TRBJ2-2; 8 bases fit TRBD1. Germline CDR1 is LNHDA and CDR2 is SQIVND (reference sequence). This CDR3 comprises 15 residues. V gave up 5 bases and J gave up 3 bases; unmatched junction bases: 5. CDR3 sequence: CASSDTGGYTGELFF. The CDR3 region has the DNA TGTGCCAGTAGTGATACAGGGGGGTACACCGGGGAGCTGTTTTTT.

The chain combines TRBV27 with TRBJ2-3, with a tentative D call TRBD1 (5 bases). CDR3 length: 17 residues. Germline V gene data show CDR1 as MNHEY and CDR2 as SMNVEV (reference sequence). The V end was cut by 3 bases, the J end by 2 bases, with 18 bases between. CDR3 nucleotide sequence: TGTGCCAGCAGTTTGTCACTCAGGGCGTTTTCCACAGATACGCAGTATTTT. Amino acids: CASSLSLRAFSTDTQYF.

This clone was seen a single time. This sequence joins TRBV4-2 and TRBJ1-5; TRBD1 might be the D (6 bases). This CDR3 contains 16 residues. V was clipped by 0 bases and J by 3 bases, with 12 bases between them. The germline V gene has CDR1 LGHNA and CDR2 YNFKEQ. CDR3 region: CASSQEGGALNQPQHF. The CDR3 DNA is TGTGCCAGCAGCCAAGAGGGGGGGGCTCTCAATCAGCCCCAGCATTTT.

This clone is labeled as medium-sized. The V gene is TRBV14, the J gene TRBJ1-5; tentatively, D is TRBD1 (6 bases). The germline CDR1 and CDR2 sequences are SGHDN and FVKESK. This CDR3 is 10 amino acids long. The ends were cut back, 6 bases at V and 12 bases at J, with 9 bases in the middle. As DNA, the CDR3 is TGTGCCAGCAGGCCACAGGGCCAGCATTTT. Protein product: CASRPQGQHF. The complete variable domain, with remaining parts taken from reference TRBV14 and TRBJ1-5, reads EAGVTQFPSHSVIEKGQTVTLRCDPISGHDNLYWYRRVMGKEIKFLLHFVKESKQDESGMPNNRFLAERTGGTYSTLKVQPAELEDSGVYFCASRPQGQHFGDGTRLSIL.

This chain joins TRBV5-1 and TRBJ2-3, with D possibly matching TRBD2 (5 bases). This CDR3 region has 13 residues. V was shortened by 1 base and J by 3 bases, with 6 bases between the two germline ends. Germline CDR1 reads SGHRS; CDR2 reads YFSETQ. CDR3 residues: CASSLSGTDTQYF. The DNA of the CDR3 is TGCGCCAGCAGCTTGTCGGGGACAGATACGCAGTATTTT.

This clone was seen a few times. The identical CDR3 is also encoded by other nucleotide sequences in the sample. The chain combines TRBV27 with TRBJ2-3, with D possibly TRBD2 on 6 matching bases. Trimming stripped 0 bases from V and 8 bases from J, with 6 bases between. CDR1 is MNHEY and CDR2 is SMNVEV in the germline V gene (reference sequence). The CDR3 contains 12 residues. The CDR3 sequence: CASSLSGGTQYF. The CDR3 nucleotides are TGTGCCAGCAGTTTATCCGGGGGTACGCAGTATTTT.

The chain couples TRBV2 to TRBJ1-1; no reliable D call. Trimming cost V 6 bases and J 2 bases, with 10 bases left between them. From germline, CDR1 is SNHLY and CDR2 FYNNEI. The CDR3 covers 13 residues. CDR3 in amino acids: CASSAEINTEAFF. The CDR3 nucleotides are TGTGCCAGCAGCGCTGAAATCAACACTGAAGCTTTCTTT.

The rearrangement joins TRBV19 to TRBJ1-3, with D possibly being TRBD1 (6 bases). Trimming took off 4 bases at V and 4 bases at J, with 11 bases between the two ends. The V gene's germline CDR1 is LNHDA and CDR2 SQIVND (reference sequence). This CDR3 spans 14 amino acids. The CDR3 spells CASSTGAAGNTIYF. The DNA for the CDR3 is TGTGCCAGTAGTACAGGGGCCGCGGGAAACACCATATATTTT.

This chain links TRBV5-6 with TRBJ2-1; D gene uncertain. This CDR3 is built from 13 residues. V lost 3 bases and J 3 bases, leaving 7 bases between the germline ends. From germline, CDR1 is SGHDT and CDR2 YYEEEE. CDR3 amino acids: CASSWGNYNEQFF. CDR3 DNA: TGTGCCAGCAGCTGGGGAAACTACAATGAGCAGTTCTTC.